The present entry profiles one T cell receptor (beta chain) with its context. In the same sample, other DNA sequences code for this CDR3. The CDR3 is made up of 14 amino acids. CDR1 and CDR2 from the germline V gene are MNHEY and SVGAGI. V shed 2 bases and J shed 5 bases, with 7 bases lying between them. Profiling relied on immunoSEQ multiplex PCR, and the TCRdb table lists in-frame clones only, not all of them. Among around 200,000 clones listed, around 84% were seen once. These data come from a study of blood T cell repertoires in COVID-19. Whole-study context: The origin of the acute and convalescent COVID-19 samples was the United States, Italy and Spain.

Adults between about 18 and 95 years of age took part from about 24 US areas. Clinical histories supplied by participants themselves formed the basis of cohort assignment. Recovered status applied to Cohort 3 donors who had two consecutive negative PCRs. It also applied to those with clearance or with symptom resolution. V gene TRBV6-5 combines with J gene TRBJ1-6, with D unresolved. The sample consisted of PBMCs or T cells enriched from blood (not recorded which). The receptor comes from a young woman who had recovered from COVID-19. This chain's CDR3 is CASSYRVDNSPLHF. The DNA of the CDR3 is TGTGCCAGCAGTTACCGGGTCGATAATTCACCCCTCCACTTT.